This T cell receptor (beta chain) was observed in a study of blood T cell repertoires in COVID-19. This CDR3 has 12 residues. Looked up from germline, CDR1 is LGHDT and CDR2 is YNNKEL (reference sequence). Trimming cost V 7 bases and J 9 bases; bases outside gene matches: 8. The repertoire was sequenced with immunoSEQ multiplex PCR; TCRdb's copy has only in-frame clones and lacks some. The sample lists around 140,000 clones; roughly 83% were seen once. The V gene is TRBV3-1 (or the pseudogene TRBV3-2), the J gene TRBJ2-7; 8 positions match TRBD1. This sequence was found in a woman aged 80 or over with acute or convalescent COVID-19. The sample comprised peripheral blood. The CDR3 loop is CASISPGGRQYF. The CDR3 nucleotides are TGTGCCAGCATCTCTCCAGGGGGCCGGCAGTACTTC.